This paragraph reports one TCR beta chain. Priming with a constant-region primer yielded TCR beta cDNA from around 0.45 ug total RNA. A slightly modified ARM-PCR protocol with three nested multiplex PCR rounds produced these TCR beta libraries. The two initial PCR rounds, around 10 cycles each, used TRBV1-TRBV30 forward and C-beta reverse primers. TCRdb reprocessed the multiplex PCR reads via MiXCR and lists one record per CDR3 protein. The sample records around 79,000 distinct CDR3 sequences, around 66% being singletons. This sample is drawn from a study of tumor-infiltrating lymphocytes in primary liver carcinoma. V was trimmed by 5 bases and J by 16 bases, leaving 30 bases between them. The CDR3 runs to 16 residues. Germline CDR1 is SGHAT and CDR2 is FQNNGV. Unsorted bulk tissue, about 17-34 mg of it, served as the source for co-extraction of RNA and DNA.

V is TRBV11-2 and J is TRBJ2-1, with a weak D call TRBD2 (6 bases). The sequence came from a man aged 35 to 55 with primary liver carcinoma and hepatitis B virus infection. The sample comprised tumor-adjacent normal liver tissue. CDR3 protein: CASSVAVGGYYDEHFF. CDR3 DNA sequence: TGTGCCAGCAGCGTGGCTGTGGGGGGATACTACGATGAACACTTCTTC.